This T cell receptor beta chain was retrieved from a study of cytomegalovirus exposure and HLA in healthy donors. On this clone: Antigen specificity is unknown.

It was with 60 Vbeta and 13 Jbeta primers that the PCR ran. The assay was immunoSEQ multiplex PCR, and TCRdb's table has in-frame clones only and misses some. The repertoire consists of about 180,000 clones, with 75% to 80% occurring once and the leading ten covering nearly 6.5%. Study-wide results and limits: Across donors, sequencing depth was assumed by presence/absence analyses to be roughly uniform. Rarity characterized most TCR sequences, yet some public TCRs appeared in many donors. A later analysis found most CMV-associated TCR beta chains apparently HLA-restricted. What a later analysis reportedly showed was that an Asian-associated ancestry cluster had fewer N-insertions than the roughly 720-donor mean.

V lost 6 bases and J lost 3, with 10 bases in between. This CDR3 spans 13 amino acids. Germline lookup yields CDR1 LNHDA and CDR2 SQIVND (reference sequence). V gene TRBV19 combines with J gene TRBJ2-3, with no clear D. The sequenced sample consisted of PBMCs. The source of this sequence is a man aged 35 to 55 in good health and CMV-seropositive. In DNA, the CDR3 is TGTGCCAGTAGGCTAGAAGCAACAGATACGCAGTATTTT. Encoded protein: CASRLEATDTQYF.